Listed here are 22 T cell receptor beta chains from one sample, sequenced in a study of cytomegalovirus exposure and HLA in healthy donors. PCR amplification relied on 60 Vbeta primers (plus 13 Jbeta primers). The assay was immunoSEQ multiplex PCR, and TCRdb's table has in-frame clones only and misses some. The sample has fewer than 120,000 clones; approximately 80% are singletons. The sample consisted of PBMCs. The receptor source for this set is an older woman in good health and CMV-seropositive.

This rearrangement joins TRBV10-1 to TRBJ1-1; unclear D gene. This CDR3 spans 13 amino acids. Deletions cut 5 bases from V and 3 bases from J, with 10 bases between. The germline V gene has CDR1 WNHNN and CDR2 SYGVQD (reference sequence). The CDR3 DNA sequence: TGCGCCAGCAGTCCTAGGGAGGACACTGAAGCTTTCTTT. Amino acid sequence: CASSPREDTEAFF.

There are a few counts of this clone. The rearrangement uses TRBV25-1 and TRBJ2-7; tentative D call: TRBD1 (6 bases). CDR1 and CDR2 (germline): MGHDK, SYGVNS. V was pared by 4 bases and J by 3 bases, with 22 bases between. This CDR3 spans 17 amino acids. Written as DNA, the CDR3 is TGTGCCAGCAGTGCTCTAACAGGGAAAGGGGGTCTCTACGAGCAGTACTTC. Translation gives CASSALTGKGGLYEQYF.

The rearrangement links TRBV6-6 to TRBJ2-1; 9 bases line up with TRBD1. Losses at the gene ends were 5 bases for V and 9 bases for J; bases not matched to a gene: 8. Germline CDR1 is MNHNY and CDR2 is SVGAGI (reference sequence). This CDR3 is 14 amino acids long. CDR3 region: CASSPGTGQGEQFF. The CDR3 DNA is TGTGCCAGCAGTCCCGGGACAGGGCAGGGTGAGCAGTTCTTC.

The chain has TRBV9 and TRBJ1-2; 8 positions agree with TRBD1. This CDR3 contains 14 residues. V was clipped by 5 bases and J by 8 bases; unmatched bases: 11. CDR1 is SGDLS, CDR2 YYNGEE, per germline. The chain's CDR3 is CASREGQAVGGYTF. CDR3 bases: TGTGCCAGCAGAGAGGGACAGGCGGTCGGAGGCTACACCTTC. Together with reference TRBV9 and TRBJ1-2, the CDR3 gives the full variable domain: DSGVTQTPKHLITATGQRVTLRCSPRSGDLSVYWYQQSLDQGLQFLIQYYNGEERAKGNILERFSAQQFPDLHSELNLSSLELGDSALYFCASREGQAVGGYTFGSGTRLTVV.

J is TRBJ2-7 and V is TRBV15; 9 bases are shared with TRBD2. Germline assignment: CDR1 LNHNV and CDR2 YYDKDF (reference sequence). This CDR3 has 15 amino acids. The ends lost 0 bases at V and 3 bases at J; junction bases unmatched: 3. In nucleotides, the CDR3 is TGTGCCACCAGCAGAGATCGACTAGCGGTCTACGAGCAGTACTTC. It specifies CATSRDRLAVYEQYF.

The CDR3 is CASSPLLRATGQDNEQFF. In DNA form, the CDR3 reads TGTGCCAGCTCACCCTTATTAAGGGCGACGGGACAGGACAATGAGCAGTTCTTC. The rearrangement uses TRBV18 and TRBJ2-1, with TRBD1 identical over 8 bases. V lost 3 bases to trimming and J lost 5 bases; unmatched junction nucleotides: 15. CDR1 is KGHSH, CDR2 LQKENI, per germline. The length of the CDR3 is 18 residues.

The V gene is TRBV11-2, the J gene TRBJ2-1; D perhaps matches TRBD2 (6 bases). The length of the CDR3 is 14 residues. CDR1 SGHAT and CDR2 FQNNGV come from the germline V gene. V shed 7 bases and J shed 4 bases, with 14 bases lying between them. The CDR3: CASKRDWAYNEQFF. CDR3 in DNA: TGTGCCAGCAAAAGGGACTGGGCGTACAATGAGCAGTTCTTC.

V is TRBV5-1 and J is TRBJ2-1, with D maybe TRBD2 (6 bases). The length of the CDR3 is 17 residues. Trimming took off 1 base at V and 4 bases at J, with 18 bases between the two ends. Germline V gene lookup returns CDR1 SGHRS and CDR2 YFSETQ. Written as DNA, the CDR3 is TGCGCCAGCAGCTTGCAACGTACCGGGAGCATATACAATGAGCAGTTCTTC. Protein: CASSLQRTGSIYNEQFF.

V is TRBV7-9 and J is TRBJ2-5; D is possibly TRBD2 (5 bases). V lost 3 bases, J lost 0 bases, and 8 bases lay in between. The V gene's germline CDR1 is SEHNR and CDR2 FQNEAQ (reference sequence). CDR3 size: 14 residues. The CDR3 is CASSFRRDQETQYF. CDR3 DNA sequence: TGTGCCAGCAGCTTTCGGCGGGACCAAGAGACCCAGTACTTC.

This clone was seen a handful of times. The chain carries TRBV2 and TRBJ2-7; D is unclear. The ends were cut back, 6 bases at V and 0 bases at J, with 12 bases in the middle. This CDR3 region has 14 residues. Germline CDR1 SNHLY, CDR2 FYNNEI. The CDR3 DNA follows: TGTGCCAGCAGGCAGACAAGTAACTCCTACGAGCAGTACTTC. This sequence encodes CASRQTSNSYEQYF.

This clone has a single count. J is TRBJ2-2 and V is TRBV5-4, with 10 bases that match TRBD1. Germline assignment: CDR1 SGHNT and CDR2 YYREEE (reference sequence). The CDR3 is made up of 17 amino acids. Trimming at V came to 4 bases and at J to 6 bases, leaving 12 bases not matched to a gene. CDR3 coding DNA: TGTGCCAGCAGCAACCCGGGACAGGGGTCCGTAGCCGGGGAGCTGTTTTTT. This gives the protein CASSNPGQGSVAGELFF.

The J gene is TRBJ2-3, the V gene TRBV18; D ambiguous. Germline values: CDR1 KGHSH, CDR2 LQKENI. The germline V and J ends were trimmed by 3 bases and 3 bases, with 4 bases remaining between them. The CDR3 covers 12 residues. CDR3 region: CASSPSTDTQYF. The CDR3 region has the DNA TGTGCCAGCTCACCTTCAACAGATACGCAGTATTTT.

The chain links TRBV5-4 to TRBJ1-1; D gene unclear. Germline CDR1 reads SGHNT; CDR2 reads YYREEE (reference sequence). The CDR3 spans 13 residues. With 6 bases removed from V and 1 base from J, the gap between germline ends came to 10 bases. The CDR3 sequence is CASTTIENTEAFF. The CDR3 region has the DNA TGTGCCAGCACCACTATAGAGAACACTGAAGCTTTCTTT.

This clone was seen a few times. CDR3 in amino acids: CASAGTGDSPLHF. As DNA, the CDR3 is TGTGCCAGCGCCGGGACAGGGGATTCACCCCTCCACTTT. The chain has TRBV27 and TRBJ1-6, with 10 nucleotides matching TRBD1. This CDR3 has 13 amino acids. The V segment lost 8 bases and the J segment 8 bases; nucleotides outside the gene matches: 3. Germline loops: CDR1 MNHEY, CDR2 SMNVEV (reference sequence).

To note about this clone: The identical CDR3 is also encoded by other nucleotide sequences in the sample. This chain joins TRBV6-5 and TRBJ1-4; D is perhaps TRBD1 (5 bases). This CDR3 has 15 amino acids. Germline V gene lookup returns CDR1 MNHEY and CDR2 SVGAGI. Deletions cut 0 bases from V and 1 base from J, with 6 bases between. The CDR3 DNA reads TGTGCCAGCAGTTACTCGGGGGGAACTAATGAAAAACTGTTTTTT. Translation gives CASSYSGGTNEKLFF.

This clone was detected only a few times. CDR3 DNA sequence: TGTGCCAGCAGTTATTTCGGGATGAACACTGAAGCTTTCTTT. It is translated as CASSYFGMNTEAFF. The chain carries TRBV6-5 and TRBJ1-1; D is unclear. Germline loops: CDR1 MNHEY, CDR2 SVGAGI. Trimming cost V 3 bases and J 0 bases, with 8 bases left between them. The CDR3 is made up of 14 amino acids.

The CDR3 reads CAWSVDFGHLTYEQYF. DNA for the CDR3: TGTGCCTGGAGTGTCGATTTTGGACACCTAACCTACGAGCAGTACTTC. This chain links TRBV30 with TRBJ2-7; D perhaps matches TRBD1 (5 bases). Trimming took 0 bases from V and 2 from J, leaving 17 bases between them. The CDR3 length is 16 residues. Germline V gives CDR1 GTSNPN, CDR2 SVGIG (reference sequence).

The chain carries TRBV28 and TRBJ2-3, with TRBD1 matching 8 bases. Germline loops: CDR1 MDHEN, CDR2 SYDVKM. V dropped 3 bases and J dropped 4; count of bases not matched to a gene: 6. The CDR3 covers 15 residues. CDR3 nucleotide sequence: TGTGCCAGCAGTTTGCCCAGGGGGCAAGCAGATACGCAGTATTTT. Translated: CASSLPRGQADTQYF.

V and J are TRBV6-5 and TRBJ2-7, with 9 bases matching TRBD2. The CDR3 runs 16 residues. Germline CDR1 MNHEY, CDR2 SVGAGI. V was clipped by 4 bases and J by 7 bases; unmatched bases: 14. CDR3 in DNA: TGTGCCAGCAGTTCCCCCGTCGCGGGAGGGCCTGGGGAGCAGTACTTC. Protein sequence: CASSSPVAGGPGEQYF.

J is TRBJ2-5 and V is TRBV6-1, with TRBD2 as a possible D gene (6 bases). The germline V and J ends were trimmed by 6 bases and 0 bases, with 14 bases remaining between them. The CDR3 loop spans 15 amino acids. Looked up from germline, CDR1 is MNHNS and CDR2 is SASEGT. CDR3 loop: CASSLLGDYQETQYF. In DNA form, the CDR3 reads TGTGCCAGCAGCCTCCTGGGGGACTACCAAGAGACCCAGTACTTC.

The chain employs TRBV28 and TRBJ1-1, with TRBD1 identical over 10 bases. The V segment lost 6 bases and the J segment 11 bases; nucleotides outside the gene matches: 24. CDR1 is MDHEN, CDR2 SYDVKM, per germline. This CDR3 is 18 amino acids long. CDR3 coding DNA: TGTGCCAGCAGGGAAGTCGGACAGGGGGACAGCATTAACGGTGGGGCTTTCTTT. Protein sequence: CASREVGQGDSINGGAFF.

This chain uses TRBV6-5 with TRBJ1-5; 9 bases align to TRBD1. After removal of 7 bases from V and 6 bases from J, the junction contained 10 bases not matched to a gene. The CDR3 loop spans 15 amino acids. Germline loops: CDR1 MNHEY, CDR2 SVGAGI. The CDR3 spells CASTLTGGSGQPQHF. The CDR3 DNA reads TGTGCCAGCACATTAACAGGGGGCTCCGGTCAGCCCCAGCATTTT.